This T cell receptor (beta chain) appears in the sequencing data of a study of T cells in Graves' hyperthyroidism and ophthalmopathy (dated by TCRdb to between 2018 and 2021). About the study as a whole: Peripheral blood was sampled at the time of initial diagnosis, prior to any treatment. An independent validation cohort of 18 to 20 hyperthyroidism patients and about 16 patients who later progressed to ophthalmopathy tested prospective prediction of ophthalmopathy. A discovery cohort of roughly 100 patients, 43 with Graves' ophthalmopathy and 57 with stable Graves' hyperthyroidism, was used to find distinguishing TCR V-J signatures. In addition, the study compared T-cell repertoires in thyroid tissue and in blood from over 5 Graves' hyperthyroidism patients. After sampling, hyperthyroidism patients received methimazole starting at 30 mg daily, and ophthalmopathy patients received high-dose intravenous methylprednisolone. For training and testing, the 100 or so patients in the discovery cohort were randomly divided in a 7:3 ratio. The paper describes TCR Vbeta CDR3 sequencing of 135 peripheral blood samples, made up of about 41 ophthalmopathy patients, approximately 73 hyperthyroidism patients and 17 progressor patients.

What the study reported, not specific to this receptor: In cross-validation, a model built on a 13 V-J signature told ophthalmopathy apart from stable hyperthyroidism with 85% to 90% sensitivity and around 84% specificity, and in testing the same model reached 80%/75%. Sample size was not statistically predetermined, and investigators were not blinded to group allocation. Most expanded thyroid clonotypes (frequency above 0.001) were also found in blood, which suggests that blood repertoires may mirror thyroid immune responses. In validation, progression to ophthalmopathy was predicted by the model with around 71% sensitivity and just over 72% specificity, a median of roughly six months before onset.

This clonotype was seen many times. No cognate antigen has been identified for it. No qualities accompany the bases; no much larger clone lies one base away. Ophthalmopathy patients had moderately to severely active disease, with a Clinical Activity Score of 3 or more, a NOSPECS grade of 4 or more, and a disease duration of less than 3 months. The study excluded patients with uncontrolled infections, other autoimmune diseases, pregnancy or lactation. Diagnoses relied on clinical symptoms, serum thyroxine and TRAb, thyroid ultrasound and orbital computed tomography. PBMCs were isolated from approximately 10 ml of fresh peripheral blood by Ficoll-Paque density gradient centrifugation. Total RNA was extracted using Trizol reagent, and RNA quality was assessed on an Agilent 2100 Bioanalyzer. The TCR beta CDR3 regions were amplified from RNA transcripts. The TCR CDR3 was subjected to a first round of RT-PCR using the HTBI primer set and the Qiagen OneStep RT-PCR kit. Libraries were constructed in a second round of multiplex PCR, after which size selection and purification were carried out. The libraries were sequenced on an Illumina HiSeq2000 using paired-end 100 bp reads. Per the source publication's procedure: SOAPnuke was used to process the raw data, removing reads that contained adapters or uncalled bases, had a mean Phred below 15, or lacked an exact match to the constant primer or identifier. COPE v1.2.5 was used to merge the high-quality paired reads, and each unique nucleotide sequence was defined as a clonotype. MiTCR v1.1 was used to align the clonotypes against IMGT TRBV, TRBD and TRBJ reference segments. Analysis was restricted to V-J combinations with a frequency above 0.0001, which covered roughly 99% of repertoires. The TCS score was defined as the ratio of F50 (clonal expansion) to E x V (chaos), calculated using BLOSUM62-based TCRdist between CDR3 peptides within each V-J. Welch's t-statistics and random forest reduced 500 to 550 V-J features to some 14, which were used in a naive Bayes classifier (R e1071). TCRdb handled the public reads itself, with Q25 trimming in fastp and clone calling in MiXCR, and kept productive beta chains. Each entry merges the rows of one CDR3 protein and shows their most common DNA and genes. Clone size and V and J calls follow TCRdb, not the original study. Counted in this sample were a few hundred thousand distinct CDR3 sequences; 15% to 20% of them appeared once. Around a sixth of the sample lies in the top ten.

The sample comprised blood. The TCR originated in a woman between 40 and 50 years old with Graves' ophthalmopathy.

The base sequence is TGTGCCAGCAGTCCCACCCAGGGCGAAGTCGACGAGCAGTACTTC. It translates to CASSPTQGEVDEQYF. The chain links TRBV28 with TRBJ2-7; the D gene is perhaps TRBD1, from 5 matching bases. The CDR3 runs 15 residues from the cysteine to the phenylalanine. Solely the CDR3 DNA is kept, with 45 bases framed from the first base. Cut back by 5 bases and 5 bases, the V and J ends lie 19 bases apart. The germline V gene gives CDR1 as MDHEN and CDR2 as SYDVKM.